This T cell receptor (beta chain) came from a study of cytomegalovirus exposure and HLA in healthy donors. General study findings and limits: Analysis performed later found about 18,000 TCR beta sequences associated with HLA alleles at 0.05 false discovery rate.

There are 15 residues in the CDR3. Trimming cost V 4 bases and J 8 bases, with 20 bases left between them. Germline CDR1 and CDR2: LNHDA and SQIVND (reference sequence). This PCR relied on a set of 60 Vbeta primers and 13 Jbeta primers. The data were produced by immunoSEQ multiplex PCR, yet TCRdb's version contains in-frame clones alone and is incomplete. The sample carries roughly 140,000 clones, around 78% recorded once. A note on this clone: Antigen specificity is unknown.

This clonotype originated in a man in his forties in good health and CMV-seropositive. V and J are TRBV19 and TRBJ2-5, with D tentatively TRBD2 (5 bases). Material: PBMCs. The CDR3 protein is CASSTQTSPRGTQYF. In nucleotides, the CDR3 is TGTGCCAGTAGTACCCAGACGAGCCCCCGGGGTACCCAGTACTTC.